This TCR beta chain was captured in a study of blood T cell repertoires in COVID-19. Study details: Collection of acute and convalescent COVID-19 samples took place in the United States, Italy and Spain.

The germline gives CDR1 SGHTS, CDR2 YDEGEE. The CDR3 has 15 residues. The V and J ends lost 1 base and 2 bases respectively, with 10 bases between them. As originally analysed: The assay estimated nucleated cells by amplifying reference gene primers. Libraries were prepared by immunoSEQ multiplex PCR; TCRdb keeps only in-frame clonotypes and omits some of them. The DNA was the basis for D and trimming; V, J and clone size are from that table. The sample lists around 200,000 clones, approximately 87% occurring once. Material: peripheral blood. This TCR was sampled from a man in his forties with active or convalescent COVID-19. The J gene is TRBJ2-1, the V gene TRBV5-8, with TRBD1 as a possible D gene (6 bases). Here the CDR3 reads CASSLKGGPYNEQFF. CDR3 DNA sequence: TGTGCCAGCAGCTTGAAAGGGGGTCCCTACAATGAGCAGTTCTTC.